This T cell receptor (beta chain) was recovered during a study of spatial heterogeneity in lung cancer. Trimming left V 1 base short and J 1 base short, with 13 bases between. The CDR3 runs 17 residues. Germline V CDR1 and CDR2: SGHVS, FNYEAQ. TCRdb re-analysed the 5' RACE reads in MiXCR, keeping a single row per CDR3 protein. The sample yields fewer than 100,000 distinct CDR3 sequences, just under 20% seen once. Regarding time point: blood at routine non-recurrence follow-up after resection. Researchers sequenced whole RNA taken from tumor, nontumor lung or frozen PBMC without sorting. This clonotype was counted a few times.

Sequencing was performed on PBMCs, taken at follow-up. The chain joins TRBV7-6 to TRBJ1-4, with D possibly matching TRBD1 (6 bases). The receptor comes from a male donor with early-stage non-small cell lung cancer. Here the CDR3 DNA reads TGTGCCAGCAGCTTAGGATGGCAGGACAGAACTAATGAAAAACTGTTTTTT. It yields the protein CASSLGWQDRTNEKLFF.